One and the same sample provided the 19 T cell receptor beta chains below, sequenced in a study of cytomegalovirus exposure and HLA in healthy donors. 13 Jbeta primers and 60 Vbeta primers were used for the PCR. Method: immunoSEQ multiplex PCR; TCRdb's copy keeps in-frame clones and lacks some. This repertoire shows tens of thousands of clones, approximately 82% found once; its top ten account for under 2.5%. The specimen sequenced was PBMCs. The receptors stem from a man between 18 and 29 years old in good health and CMV-seronegative.

In its sample, this clone was seen a few times. CDR3 sequence: CASSEGLTRGEQYF. CDR3 nucleotide sequence: TGTGCCAGCAGCGAGGGACTAACTCGAGGCGAGCAGTACTTC. The chain joins TRBV5-4 to TRBJ2-7, with 7 bases lining up with TRBD2. Unmatched junction bases numbered 10, after V lost 4 bases and J lost 6 bases. The CDR3 is 14 residues long. Germline V gene sequence: CDR1 SGHNT, CDR2 YYREEE (reference sequence).

The chain joins TRBV7-9 to TRBJ2-7; TRBD1 matches 9 bases. The CDR3 length is 15 residues. Trimming removed 4 bases from V and 0 bases from J; junction bases left unmatched: 4. From germline, CDR1 is SEHNR and CDR2 FQNEAQ (reference sequence). Here the CDR3 reads CASSWDRVSSYEQYF. The CDR3 coding sequence is TGTGCCAGCAGCTGGGACAGGGTGAGCTCCTACGAGCAGTACTTC.

The V gene is TRBV5-4, the J gene TRBJ1-2, with 8 bases that match TRBD1. Germline values: CDR1 SGHNT, CDR2 YYREEE (reference sequence). Trimming at V came to 4 bases and at J to 0 bases, leaving 8 bases not matched to a gene. The CDR3 has 16 amino acids. CDR3 sequence (DNA): TGTGCCAGCAGCCCGGACAGGGCCCTGACTAACTATGGCTACACCTTC. Protein sequence: CASSPDRALTNYGYTF.

J is TRBJ1-6 and V is TRBV6-1; no clear D. Germline-derived CDR1 and CDR2 are MNHNS and SASEGT. The CDR3 loop spans 13 amino acids. The V gene lost 6 bases and the J gene lost 10 bases, with 13 bases spanning the gap. The CDR3 nucleotides read TGTGCCAGCAGCCCCTCGACACAGTCACCCCTCCACTTT. Residues: CASSPSTQSPLHF.

The genes are TRBV28 and TRBJ2-7; 7 bases agree with TRBD1. Germline trimming cut 6 bases from V and 2 bases from J; bases unmatched to any gene: 4. There are 13 residues in the CDR3. CDR1 and CDR2 from the germline V gene are MDHEN and SYDVKM. The chain's CDR3 is CASRRDRAYEQYF. The DNA of the CDR3 is TGTGCCAGCAGGAGGGACAGAGCCTACGAGCAGTACTTC.

This rearrangement joins TRBV10-2 to TRBJ1-1; D is uncertain. Trimming took 6 bases from V and 3 from J, leaving 11 bases between them. Per germline, CDR1 WSHSY and CDR2 SAAADI. The CDR3 is 13 residues long. CDR3 region: CASRAGVYTEAFF. CDR3 DNA: TGCGCCAGCAGGGCCGGGGTTTACACTGAAGCTTTCTTT.

This chain joins TRBV9 and TRBJ1-1; a weak D match, TRBD1 (5 bases). The CDR3 has 15 residues. V lost 3 bases, J lost 3 bases, and 15 bases lay in between. Per germline, CDR1 SGDLS and CDR2 YYNGEE. The CDR3 sequence is CASSGGPTIDTEAFF. CDR3 nucleotides: TGTGCCAGCAGCGGGGGCCCCACAATCGACACTGAAGCTTTCTTT.

V is TRBV19 and J is TRBJ2-1, with 10 bases that match TRBD1. V shed 6 bases, J shed 10 bases, and the junction held 12 bases outside the gene matches. This CDR3 region has 15 residues. CDR1 LNHDA and CDR2 SQIVND come from the germline V gene (reference sequence). CDR3 sequence (DNA): TGTGCCAGTAGCATACCGGGACAGGGGCGGTGGGAGCAGTTCTTC. It translates to CASSIPGQGRWEQFF.

For this clone: The DNA is left out, because the CDR3 cannot be placed on it with certainty; the CDR3 is given as TCRdb lists it. CDR3 sequence: CASILRAGTNDEQYF. The rearrangement links TRBV6-1 to TRBJ2-7; the tabulated D call, TRBD1, remains unverified against the DNA. CDR1 is MNHNS and CDR2 is SASEGT in the germline V gene. The CDR3 region is 15 residues in length, termini included.

The chain is built from TRBV4-1 and TRBJ2-1, with D unclear. Trimming pared 1 base from V and 0 bases from J, leaving 7 bases between. The CDR3 sequence is 15 residues long. Germline CDR1 is MGHRA and CDR2 is YSYEKL. CDR3 residues: CASSQVSSSYNEQFF. The CDR3 DNA follows: TGCGCCAGCAGCCAAGTAAGTAGCTCCTACAATGAGCAGTTCTTC.

V and J are TRBV19 and TRBJ2-7, with 11 bases lining up with TRBD2. This CDR3 comprises 15 residues. J gave up 3 bases and V 7 bases, and 8 bases lay outside the gene matches. Germline V gives CDR1 LNHDA, CDR2 SQIVND (reference sequence). CDR3 DNA: TGTGCCAGTACTACAGGGACTAGCGGTTTCTACGAGCAGTACTTC. Its translation: CASTTGTSGFYEQYF. Full variable domain (missing parts from reference TRBV19 and TRBJ2-7): DGGITQSPKYLFRKEGQNVTLSCEQNLNHDAMYWYRQDPGQGLRLIYYSQIVNDFQKGDIAEGYSVSREKKESFPLTVTSAQKNPTAFYLCASTTGTSGFYEQYFGPGTRLTVT.

The chain carries TRBV6-5 and TRBJ1-2; 7 nucleotides line up with TRBD1. With V trimmed by 9 bases and J by 2 bases, 12 bases remained unmatched. This CDR3 region has 15 residues. Germline V CDR1 and CDR2: MNHEY, SVGAGI. CDR3: CASSLPGQRNYGYTF. The DNA of the CDR3 is TGTGCCAGTTCATTGCCGGGACAGAGGAACTATGGCTACACCTTC.

This chain joins TRBV5-1 and TRBJ1-1; the D gene is possibly TRBD1 (5 bases). Trimming stripped 4 bases from V and 6 bases from J, with 19 bases between. Germline V gives CDR1 SGHRS, CDR2 YFSETQ. The CDR3 contains 15 residues. CDR3 sequence reads: CASSSGPNGGAEAFF. The CDR3 DNA is TGCGCCAGCAGCAGTGGACCGAATGGGGGGGCTGAAGCTTTCTTT.

This rearrangement joins TRBV7-3 to TRBJ2-1, with TRBD2 identical over 10 bases. V shed 5 bases, J shed 3 bases, and the junction held 4 bases outside the gene matches. Germline V gene data show CDR1 as SGHTA and CDR2 as FQGTGA. There are 15 residues in the CDR3. Here the CDR3 DNA reads TGTGCCAGCAGCCCAGCGGGAGGGGGCTACAATGAGCAGTTCTTC. Amino acids: CASSPAGGGYNEQFF.

The chain carries TRBV5-4 and TRBJ1-1; D perhaps matches TRBD1 (6 bases). Trimming pared 4 bases from V and 0 bases from J, leaving 10 bases between. Germline CDR1 reads SGHNT; CDR2 reads YYREEE (reference sequence). There are 14 residues in the CDR3. CDR3 sequence: CASSAGQMNTEAFF. The CDR3 region has the DNA TGTGCCAGCAGCGCCGGACAGATGAACACTGAAGCTTTCTTT.

The chain couples TRBV28 to TRBJ2-3; tentatively, D is TRBD2 (5 bases). Deletions cut 5 bases from V and 5 bases from J, with 17 bases between. Germline V gene lookup returns CDR1 MDHEN and CDR2 SYDVKM. This CDR3 has 15 amino acids. The CDR3 region has the DNA TGTGCCAGCAGTGTAAAGTTGGGAGCAAGAGATACGCAGTATTTT. Amino acids: CASSVKLGARDTQYF.

The chain couples TRBV7-8 to TRBJ2-2, with 8 nucleotides matching TRBD1. The CDR3 runs to 16 residues. From germline, CDR1 is SGHVS and CDR2 FQNEAQ. V was clipped by 5 bases and J by 0 bases; unmatched bases: 5. The CDR3 DNA follows: TGTGCCAGCAGCGCACCGGGACAGGCGAACACCGGGGAGCTGTTTTTT. Its translation is CASSAPGQANTGELFF.

The chain combines TRBV7-2 with TRBJ2-7; TRBD2 might be the D (5 bases). In germline, CDR1 is SGHTA, CDR2 FQGNSA. Trimming cost V 2 bases and J 4 bases, with 9 bases left between them. The CDR3 contains 13 residues. CDR3 DNA sequence: TGTGCCAGCAGCTTACAGGACTTTTACGAGCAGTACTTC. This gives the protein CASSLQDFYEQYF. The full variable domain, rest sourced from reference TRBV7-2 and TRBJ2-7, is GAGVSQSPSNKVTEKGKDVELRCDPISGHTALYWYRQSLGQGLEFLIYFQGNSAPDKSGLPSDRFSAERTGGSVSTLTIQRTQQEDSAVYLCASSLQDFYEQYFGPGTRLTVT.

This clone was observed once. The CDR3 ends on some other residue instead of the conserved phenylalanine or tryptophan, so this is likely a read error. This sequence joins TRBV6-6 and TRBJ1-1; TRBD1 is a possible D gene (5 bases). The germline V gene encodes CDR1 MNHNY and CDR2 SVGAGI (reference sequence). This CDR3 comprises 13 residues. V was cut by 6 bases and J by 1 base, with 9 bases left in between. The CDR3 is CASRFGGNTEAFL. CDR3 nucleotides: TGTGCCAGCAGATTCGGGGGGAACACTGAAGCTTTCCTT.